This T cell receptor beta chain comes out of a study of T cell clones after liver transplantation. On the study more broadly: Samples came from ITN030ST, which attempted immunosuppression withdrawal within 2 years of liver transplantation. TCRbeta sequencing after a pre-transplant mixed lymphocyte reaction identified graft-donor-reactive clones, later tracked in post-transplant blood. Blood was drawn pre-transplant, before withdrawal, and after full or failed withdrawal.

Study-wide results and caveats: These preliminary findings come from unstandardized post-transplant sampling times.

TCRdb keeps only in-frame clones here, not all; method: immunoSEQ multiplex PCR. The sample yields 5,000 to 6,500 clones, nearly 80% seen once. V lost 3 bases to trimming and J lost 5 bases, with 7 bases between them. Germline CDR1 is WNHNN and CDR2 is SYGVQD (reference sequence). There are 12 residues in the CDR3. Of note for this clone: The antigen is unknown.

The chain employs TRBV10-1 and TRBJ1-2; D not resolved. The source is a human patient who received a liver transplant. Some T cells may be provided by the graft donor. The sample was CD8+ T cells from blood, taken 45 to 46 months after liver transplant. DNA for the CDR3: TGCGCCAGCAGTGAAGAGCTGTATGGCTACACCTTC. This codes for CASSEELYGYTF.